A selection of T cell receptor beta chains follows, all from one sample in a study of beta chain features in type 1 diabetes. Some clones are missing from TCRdb's copy, which holds only in-frame ones; the method was immunoSEQ multiplex PCR. The data show 150,000 to 200,000 clones, approximately 8.1% seen once. Sequencing was carried out using central memory CD4+ T cells from blood. The receptors originated from a woman aged 35 to 49 with type 1 diabetes. Each CDR3 is given with its conserved first and last residue. Each record gives: clone size, V gene, D gene, J gene, CDR3 protein, CDR3 DNA. The D gene is left open where the match is weak. A clone size is listed for some rows: how often the clone was seen (once, few, many), or a class if it is expanded.

-	TRBV27	TRBD2	TRBJ2-5	CASSGTSGGETQYF	TGTGCCAGCAGCGGTACTAGCGGGGGAGAGACCCAGTACTTC
many	TRBV28	-	TRBJ2-7	CASTGQNSYEQYF	TGTGCCAGCACTGGACAGAACTCCTACGAGCAGTACTTC
few	TRBV4-3	-	TRBJ1-6	CASSQSLTGNNSPLHF	TGCGCCAGCAGCCAAAGTCTAACAGGGAATAATTCACCCCTCCACTTT
few	TRBV19	TRBD1	TRBJ1-5	CASSMTTGGEQPQHF	TGTGCCAGTAGTATGACGACAGGGGGCGAACAGCCCCAGCATTTT
many	TRBV9	-	TRBJ1-2	CASSVGAGGYTF	TGTGCCAGCAGCGTAGGGGCGGGAGGCTACACCTTC
-	TRBV28	TRBD2	TRBJ2-3	CASRGAGATDTQYF	TGTGCCAGCAGGGGAGCGGGGGCCACAGATACGCAGTATTTT
few	TRBV28	-	TRBJ2-2	CVAASVQGTGELFF	TGTGTCGCGGCGTCGGTACAGGGAACCGGGGAGCTGTTTTTT
few	TRBV7-9	-	TRBJ2-5	CASSILWSSQETQYF	TGTGCCAGCAGTATCCTATGGAGTTCCCAAGAGACCCAGTACTTC
-	TRBV9	-	TRBJ2-1	CASSVDGVIYEQFF	TGTGCCAGCAGCGTAGACGGGGTTATCTATGAGCAGTTCTTC
few	TRBV6-5	TRBD2	TRBJ2-5	CASSYSYAGEETQYF	TGTGCCAGCAGTTACTCCTACGCGGGGGAAGAGACCCAGTACTTC
few	TRBV9	TRBD1	TRBJ2-3	CASSARTGIGTDTQYF	TGTGCCAGCAGCGCTCGGACAGGGATCGGCACAGATACGCAGTATTTT
-	TRBV5-1	-	TRBJ2-5	CASSSGRGQETQYF	TGCGCCAGCAGCTCGGGACGGGGGCAAGAGACCCAGTACTTC
-	TRBV27	-	TRBJ1-4	CASSPQVTNEKLFF	TGTGCCAGCAGTCCACAGGTGACTAATGAAAAACTGTTTTTT
few	TRBV19	TRBD1	TRBJ2-4	CASSVGQGATIQYF	TGTGCCAGTAGTGTGGGACAGGGGGCCACCATTCAGTACTTC
few	TRBV9	TRBD1	TRBJ2-7	CASSFRGDRDYEQYF	TGTGCCAGCAGCTTTCGAGGGGACAGGGACTACGAGCAGTACTTC
few	TRBV7-3	-	TRBJ1-1	CASSLIGGNTEAFF	TGTGCCAGCAGCTTAATAGGAGGGAACACTGAAGCTTTCTTT
few	TRBV30	TRBD2	TRBJ2-7	CASQRESSYEQYF	TGTGCATCCCAGCGGGAGAGCTCCTACGAGCAGTACTTC
-	TRBV5-1	-	TRBJ1-3	CASSLTGRDTIYF	TGCGCCAGCAGCTTGACAGGGAGGGACACCATATATTTT
-	TRBV7-2	-	TRBJ2-5	CASSRDSNLGETQYF	TGTGCCAGCAGCCGGGACTCCAACCTTGGGGAGACCCAGTACTTC
-	TRBV19	-	TRBJ2-6	CASSNSAGANVLTF	TGTGCCAGTAGTAATTCTGCTGGGGCCAACGTCCTGACTTTC
few	TRBV6-6	-	TRBJ2-4	CASSYEGQGAKNIQYF	TGTGCCAGCAGTTACGAAGGGCAGGGAGCCAAAAACATTCAGTACTTC
-	TRBV2	-	TRBJ1-6	CASSDDGQIRSPLHF	TGTGCCAGCAGTGACGACGGACAGATTCGATCACCCCTCCACTTT
-	TRBV19	-	TRBJ1-1	CASRNRLTEAFF	TGTGCCAGTAGGAACAGATTGACTGAAGCTTTCTTT
few	TRBV5-8	-	TRBJ2-6	CASSPRSSGANVLTF	TGTGCCAGCAGCCCGAGGAGCTCTGGGGCCAACGTCCTGACTTTC
-	TRBV9	TRBD1	TRBJ2-2	CASSRDRGTGELFF	TGTGCCAGCAGCCGGGACAGAGGAACCGGGGAGCTGTTTTTT
-	TRBV27	TRBD2	TRBJ2-7	CASSWTSATYEQYF	TGTGCCAGCAGCTGGACTAGTGCAACCTACGAGCAGTACTTC
few	TRBV5-4	TRBD1	TRBJ2-7	CASSLPDRGDEQYF	TGTGCCAGCAGCCTCCCCGACAGGGGCGACGAGCAGTACTTC
-	TRBV7-3	TRBD1	TRBJ1-2	CASSSTGGGYGYTF	TGTGCCAGCAGCTCGACAGGGGGCGGCTATGGCTACACCTTC
few	TRBV6-6	-	TRBJ2-2	CASRTANTGELFF	TGTGCCAGCAGGACTGCGAACACCGGGGAGCTGTTTTTT
few	TRBV9	-	TRBJ2-1	CASSGIGYNEQFF	TGTGCCAGCAGCGGTATCGGTTACAATGAGCAGTTCTTC
-	TRBV5-1	TRBD1	TRBJ2-1	CASSLALTGTGNGYEQFF	TGCGCCAGCAGCTTGGCCTTGACCGGGACAGGGAACGGATATGAGCAGTTCTTC
few	TRBV6-5	-	TRBJ2-1	CASRGMGSSYNEQFF	TGTGCCAGCAGGGGAATGGGGAGCTCCTACAATGAGCAGTTCTTC
few	TRBV7-9	TRBD2	TRBJ2-3	CATRGERITDTQYF	TGTGCCACTCGGGGGGAGCGGATCACAGATACGCAGTATTTT
-	TRBV27	-	TRBJ1-5	CASSASRQGNQPQHF	TGTGCCAGCAGTGCCTCAAGACAGGGCAATCAGCCCCAGCATTTT
few	TRBV11-2	-	TRBJ2-5	CASSLNRDETQYF	TGTGCCAGCAGCTTAAACAGGGACGAGACCCAGTACTTC
-	TRBV7-2	TRBD1	TRBJ2-7	CASSSGQGGEQYF	TGTGCCAGCAGTTCCGGACAGGGAGGAGAGCAGTACTTC
once	TRBV6-6	-	TRBJ2-7	CASSYGTSSYEQYF	TGTGCCAGCAGTTACGGCACTAGCTCCTACGAGCAGTACTTC
few	TRBV6-1	-	TRBJ2-1	CASVPDRAGGVEQFF	TGTGCCAGTGTTCCGGACAGGGCGGGGGGGGTCGAGCAGTTCTTC
few	TRBV5-6	-	TRBJ2-7	CASSSWGRDSSYEQYF	TGTGCCAGCAGCTCTTGGGGGCGGGACAGCTCCTACGAGCAGTACTTC
few	TRBV15	TRBD1	TRBJ1-2	CATSTWDSDYGYTF	TGTGCCACCAGCACCTGGGACAGCGACTATGGCTACACCTTC
few	TRBV29-1	-	TRBJ1-4	CSVEGPTNEKLFF	TGCAGCGTTGAAGGGCCGACTAATGAAAAACTGTTTTTT
few	TRBV7-2	-	TRBJ1-2	CASSWDSYGYTF	TGTGCCAGCAGCTGGGACTCCTATGGCTACACCTTC
-	TRBV19	TRBD1	TRBJ1-2	CASAGTGGGYTF	TGTGCCAGTGCCGGGACAGGGGGTGGCTACACCTTC
few	TRBV15	-	TRBJ2-5	CATSRGRGETQYF	TGTGCCACCAGCAGAGGCCGGGGGGAGACCCAGTACTTC
-	TRBV28	TRBD1	TRBJ1-3	CASQGGGQWPGNTIYF	TGTGCCAGCCAGGGGGGAGGACAATGGCCTGGAAACACCATATATTTT
-	TRBV19	-	TRBJ1-2	CASSIRGPRGGYGYTF	TGTGCCAGTAGTATCCGGGGTCCTCGAGGGGGCTATGGCTACACCTTC
-	TRBV15	-	TRBJ1-4	CATSRDIVSREKLFF	TGTGCCACCAGCAGAGATATCGTTTCCAGGGAAAAACTGTTTTTT
-	TRBV18	TRBD1	TRBJ1-5	CASSLTGGESNQPQHF	TGTGCCAGCTCACTCACAGGGGGCGAAAGCAATCAGCCCCAGCATTTT
-	TRBV4-1	TRBD1	TRBJ1-2	CASSQDAGGSMKNYGYTF	TGCGCCAGCAGCCAAGATGCAGGGGGCAGTATGAAGAACTATGGCTACACCTTC
few	TRBV2	TRBD1	TRBJ1-1	CASRGQLRESTEAFF	TGTGCCAGCAGGGGACAGCTGAGGGAAAGCACTGAAGCTTTCTTT
few	TRBV18	TRBD1	TRBJ2-6	CASSPRTGPGANVLTF	TGTGCCAGCTCACCCAGGACAGGGCCCGGGGCCAACGTCCTGACTTTC